This T cell receptor beta chain was sequenced during a study of T cell responses to AZD1222 COVID-19 vaccine. Study results and caveats: At study baseline, merely six AZD1222 recipients were seropositive. Repertoires were obtained only post-peak T cell response. CD4 TCRs linked to vaccination spanned spike, dominating at 160-218 and 743-854.

Libraries were prepared by immunoSEQ multiplex PCR; TCRdb keeps only in-frame clonotypes and omits some of them. In the table there are around 87,000 clones, approximately 90% of which are singletons. This CDR3 comprises 15 residues. J was trimmed by 5 bases and V by 2 bases; bases with no gene match: 7. CDR1 ENHRY and CDR2 SYGVKD come from the germline V gene. Notes on this clone: Antigen: not known.

This TCR derives from an adult who received the AZD1222 COVID-19 vaccine. The V and J genes are TRBV10-3 and TRBJ2-5, with 8 nucleotides matching TRBD2. The source was peripheral blood, collected 28 days after the second AZD1222 dose. The DNA for the CDR3 is TGTGCCATCAGTGAGGGGACTAGTTTTCGCGAGACCCAGTACTTC. Protein: CAISEGTSFRETQYF.